A selection of T cell receptor beta chains follows, all from one sample in a study of blood T cell repertoires in COVID-19. Assay used: immunoSEQ multiplex PCR; TCRdb lists only in-frame clones, some missing. The sample shows around 480,000 clones, about nine tenths of them seen only once. Sequencing was carried out using peripheral blood. All receptors come from a woman aged 45-59 years with COVID-19, enrolled during active disease. Each CDR3 is given with its conserved first and last residue. A D gene is named only where the DNA matches it firmly. Size tells how often a clone was seen (once, few, many) or the class of an expanded clone, and some rows leave it out.

size: once
D: .
J: TRBJ2-1
V: TRBV5-6
CDR3: CASSLSLNEQFF
DNA: TGTGCCAGCAGCTTGTCCCTCAATGAGCAGTTCTTC

size: .
D: .
J: TRBJ2-5
V: TRBV30
CDR3: CAWSVARNRQETQYF
DNA: TGTGCCTGGAGTGTAGCCCGAAACCGCCAAGAGACCCAGTACTTC

size: .
D: .
J: TRBJ1-4
V: TRBV5-4
CDR3: CASSLAGELNEKLFF
DNA: TGTGCCAGCAGCTTGGCCGGGGAGCTCAATGAAAAACTGTTTTTT

size: .
D: .
J: TRBJ2-1
V: TRBV5-1
CDR3: CASSLNQPGYNEQFF
DNA: TGCGCCAGCAGCTTGAATCAACCGGGTTACAATGAGCAGTTCTTC

size: .
D: TRBD1
J: TRBJ1-3
V: TRBV6-1
CDR3: CASSEVAAGQLSGNTIYF
DNA: TGTGCCAGCAGTGAAGTAGCCGCGGGACAGTTATCTGGAAACACCATATATTTT

size: .
D: .
J: TRBJ1-5
V: TRBV10-3
CDR3: CAISQTGYNQPQHF
DNA: TGTGCCATCAGTCAAACAGGGTACAATCAGCCCCAGCATTTT

size: .
D: .
J: TRBJ1-3
V: TRBV12-3/TRBV12-4
CDR3: CASSLSYTIYF
DNA: TGTGCCAGCAGTTTATCCTACACCATATATTTT

size: .
D: TRBD1
J: TRBJ2-7
V: TRBV6-6
CDR3: CASSYSDDRGNEQYF
DNA: TGTGCCAGCAGTTACAGTGACGACAGGGGCAACGAGCAGTACTTC

size: .
D: TRBD1
J: TRBJ1-1
V: TRBV11-3
CDR3: CASSPTGAIGEAFF
DNA: TGTGCCAGCAGCCCTACAGGGGCCATCGGTGAAGCTTTCTTT

size: .
D: .
J: TRBJ1-2
V: TRBV28
CDR3: CASSPTGFGYTF
DNA: TGTGCCAGCAGTCCTACAGGGTTTGGCTACACCTTC

size: once
D: TRBD2
J: TRBJ2-5
V: TRBV6-5
CDR3: CATLAGEGSRETQYF
DNA: TGTGCCACCTTAGCGGGGGAGGGGAGTCGAGAGACCCAGTACTTC

size: .
D: .
J: TRBJ2-3
V: TRBV15
CDR3: CATSRTVTDTQYF
DNA: TGTGCCACCAGCAGGACAGTTACAGATACGCAGTATTTT

size: few
D: TRBD1
J: TRBJ1-4
V: TRBV3-1/TRBV3-2
CDR3: CASSRRQGVEKLFF
DNA: TGTGCCAGCAGCCGGAGACAGGGCGTAGAAAAACTGTTTTTT

size: once
D: TRBD1
J: TRBJ2-5
V: TRBV2
CDR3: CASSEWDSSGTQYF
DNA: TGTGCCAGCAGTGAATGGGACAGCTCAGGAACCCAGTACTTC

size: .
D: .
J: TRBJ1-1
V: TRBV30
CDR3: CARGEGMNTEAFF
DNA: TGTGCCCGCGGGGAGGGGATGAACACTGAAGCTTTCTTT

size: .
D: .
J: TRBJ1-1
V: TRBV7-2
CDR3: CASSLRRPNTEAFF
DNA: TGTGCCAGCAGCCTCAGGAGGCCCAACACTGAAGCTTTCTTT

size: few
D: .
J: TRBJ2-7
V: TRBV7-9
CDR3: CASSFGQSYEQYF
DNA: TGTGCCAGCAGTTTTGGACAGTCCTACGAGCAGTACTTC

size: .
D: TRBD1
J: TRBJ2-7
V: TRBV15
CDR3: CATSSYTGGSSYEQYF
DNA: TGTGCCACCAGCAGTTACACAGGGGGCAGTTCCTACGAGCAGTACTTC

size: .
D: .
J: TRBJ1-2
V: TRBV5-4
CDR3: CASRWGGANYGYTF
DNA: TGTGCCAGCAGATGGGGGGGGGCAAACTATGGCTACACCTTC

size: .
D: .
J: TRBJ1-2
V: TRBV7-8
CDR3: CASSPRGGRDYGYTF
DNA: TGTGCCAGCAGCCCTCGGGGGGGTAGAGACTATGGCTACACCTTC

size: .
D: .
J: TRBJ2-7
V: TRBV12-3/TRBV12-4
CDR3: CASSWSQNEQYF
DNA: TGTGCCAGCAGTTGGAGCCAGAACGAGCAGTACTTC

size: .
D: TRBD1
J: TRBJ2-5
V: TRBV11-2
CDR3: CASSLGDSSQETQYF
DNA: TGTGCCAGCAGCTTAGGGGACAGCTCCCAAGAGACCCAGTACTTC

size: .
D: TRBD1
J: TRBJ1-2
V: TRBV6-5
CDR3: CASSSGRGHGYTF
DNA: TGTGCCAGCAGTTCGGGCAGGGGGCATGGCTACACCTTC

size: few
D: TRBD1
J: TRBJ1-5
V: TRBV10-1
CDR3: CAKTGRNQPQHF
DNA: TGCGCCAAGACAGGGAGGAATCAGCCCCAGCATTTT

size: .
D: .
J: TRBJ2-7
V: TRBV12-3/TRBV12-4
CDR3: CASSSGVFEQYF
DNA: TGTGCCAGCAGCTCGGGGGTATTCGAGCAGTACTTC

size: once
D: .
J: TRBJ1-2
V: TRBV19
CDR3: CASTRQPYGYTF
DNA: TGTGCCAGTACGAGGCAACCCTATGGCTACACCTTC

size: .
D: TRBD1
J: TRBJ1-4
V: TRBV5-4
CDR3: CASSGDSFNEKLFF
DNA: TGTGCCAGCAGCGGGGACAGTTTTAATGAAAAACTGTTTTTT

size: .
D: TRBD1
J: TRBJ2-1
V: TRBV11-1
CDR3: CASSSGQGTYNEQFF
DNA: TGTGCCAGCAGCTCTGGACAGGGGACCTACAATGAGCAGTTCTTC

size: .
D: .
J: TRBJ1-5
V: TRBV6-4
CDR3: CASSDVCAGGRPQHF
DNA: TGTGCCAGCAGTGACGTGTGTGCGGGGGGGCGGCCCCAGCATTTT

size: .
D: .
J: TRBJ1-1
V: TRBV11-2
CDR3: CASSLGYGERTEAFF
DNA: TGTGCCAGCAGCTTAGGTTACGGGGAAAGGACTGAAGCTTTCTTT

size: .
D: .
J: TRBJ1-1
V: TRBV18
CDR3: CASSPERRTEAFF
DNA: TGTGCCAGCTCACCAGAGAGGCGCACTGAAGCTTTCTTT

size: .
D: .
J: TRBJ2-7
V: TRBV6-5
CDR3: CASSYSRLDYEQYF
DNA: TGTGCCAGCAGTTACTCGAGGCTAGACTACGAGCAGTACTTC

size: .
D: TRBD2
J: TRBJ2-7
V: TRBV7-9
CDR3: CASSSGLAVTYEQYF
DNA: TGTGCCAGCAGCTCGGGACTAGCGGTAACCTACGAGCAGTACTTC

size: .
D: .
J: TRBJ1-4
V: TRBV6-1
CDR3: CASSEYIGGEKLFF
DNA: TGTGCCAGCAGTGAATACATCGGGGGTGAAAAACTGTTTTTT

size: .
D: TRBD1
J: TRBJ1-1
V: TRBV7-9
CDR3: CASSTGQHGTEAFF
DNA: TGTGCCAGCAGCACGGGACAGCACGGGACTGAAGCTTTCTTT

size: .
D: TRBD1
J: TRBJ1-5
V: TRBV6-6
CDR3: CASSGTGGNQPQHF
DNA: TGTGCCAGCAGTGGGACAGGTGGGAATCAGCCCCAGCATTTT

size: .
D: TRBD1
J: TRBJ2-2
V: TRBV6-6
CDR3: CASSGPGQELSGELFF
DNA: TGTGCCAGCAGCGGGCCGGGACAGGAGCTTTCCGGGGAGCTGTTTTTT

size: .
D: TRBD1
J: TRBJ1-5
V: TRBV27
CDR3: CASSRLTGGIASGNQPQHF
DNA: TGTGCCAGCAGTCGACTCACAGGGGGCATTGCGTCAGGCAATCAGCCCCAGCATTTT

size: .
D: .
J: TRBJ2-1
V: TRBV4-1
CDR3: CASSLLYGGGGAHDHNEQFF
DNA: TGCGCCAGCAGCCTATTGTATGGAGGGGGGGGAGCCCATGACCACAATGAGCAGTTCTTC

size: once
D: .
J: TRBJ2-2
V: TRBV4-2
CDR3: CASSQDPRGAGELFF
DNA: TGTGCCAGCAGCCAAGATCCCCGGGGGGCGGGGGAGCTGTTTTTT

size: .
D: TRBD2
J: TRBJ2-3
V: TRBV24-1
CDR3: CATTSGSRGGAQYF
DNA: TGTGCCACCACTAGCGGGAGCCGCGGTGGCGCGCAGTATTTT

size: few
D: TRBD2
J: TRBJ2-3
V: TRBV6-5
CDR3: CASSLRGDITDTQYF
DNA: TGTGCCAGCAGTTTGCGGGGGGATATCACAGATACGCAGTATTTT

size: .
D: .
J: TRBJ1-4
V: TRBV6-5
CDR3: CASRPQGMEKLFF
DNA: TGTGCCAGCAGACCCCAGGGGATGGAAAAACTGTTTTTT

size: few
D: TRBD1
J: TRBJ1-5
V: TRBV28
CDR3: CASSFLDRGTQHF
DNA: TGTGCCAGCAGTTTCTTAGACAGGGGGACACAGCATTTT

size: .
D: TRBD1
J: TRBJ1-1
V: TRBV15
CDR3: CATSRDPHRGTEAFF
DNA: TGTGCCACCAGCAGAGACCCCCACAGGGGAACTGAAGCTTTCTTT

size: .
D: .
J: TRBJ1-6
V: TRBV5-1
CDR3: CASSFVNRNNSPLHF
DNA: TGCGCCAGCAGCTTTGTCAACAGAAATAATTCACCCCTCCACTTT

size: .
D: TRBD1
J: TRBJ1-2
V: TRBV3-1/TRBV3-2
CDR3: CASSQVANRGSYGYTF
DNA: TGTGCCAGCAGCCAAGTGGCAAACAGGGGTAGCTATGGCTACACCTTC

size: .
D: TRBD1
J: TRBJ2-6
V: TRBV2
CDR3: CASGTGGSGANVLTF
DNA: TGTGCCAGCGGGACAGGGGGATCTGGGGCCAACGTCCTGACTTTC

size: .
D: TRBD1
J: TRBJ2-3
V: TRBV27
CDR3: CASTTGANTDTQYF
DNA: TGTGCCAGCACCACAGGGGCGAACACAGATACGCAGTATTTT

size: .
D: TRBD1
J: TRBJ1-3
V: TRBV4-1
CDR3: CASSQLSGGRGYF
DNA: TGCGCCAGCAGCCAACTTTCAGGGGGCAGAGGGTATTTT

size: few
D: .
J: TRBJ1-1
V: TRBV9
CDR3: CASSVRATGWMNTEAFF
DNA: TGTGCCAGCAGCGTCCGGGCGACAGGTTGGATGAACACTGAAGCTTTCTTT